This passage covers 17 T cell receptor beta chains from one sample sequenced in a study of molecular identifiers for immune sequencing clone quantification. Each CDR3 protein is one row after TCRdb ran MiXCR on the PCR reads. The sample consists of about 65,000 distinct CDR3 sequences, around a sixth of them appearing once. Sequencing was carried out using naive CD8+ T cells from blood, with Jurkat cell RNA spiked in. Subset specified: FACS-sorted CD8+CD4-CCR7+CD45RA+ naive T cells. The receptor set was obtained from a human donor in good health. Some libraries in this study had Jurkat cell RNA spiked in.

Many counts were recorded for this clonotype. The chain uses TRBV7-2 and TRBJ2-7; D might be TRBD2 (6 bases). Trimming shortened V by 10 bases and J by 2 bases, and 12 bases separated the two germline ends. CDR1 SGHTA and CDR2 FQGNSA come from the germline V gene. The CDR3 loop spans 12 amino acids. The CDR3 coding sequence is TGTGCCACCCAGGGACTTGCCTACGAGCAGTACTTC. Translated: CATQGLAYEQYF.

This clonotype has a count of ten or more. This chain links TRBV4-1 with TRBJ2-2, with D tentatively TRBD1 (5 bases). V was trimmed by 3 bases and J by 6 bases, leaving 14 bases between them. The CDR3 extends over 15 amino acids. Germline assignment: CDR1 MGHRA and CDR2 YSYEKL. CDR3 loop: CASSQTDVYSGELFF. CDR3 DNA: TGCGCCAGCAGCCAGACAGACGTCTACTCCGGGGAGCTGTTTTTT.

To note about this clonotype: Compared with germline, one end of the junction differs, possibly owing to a read error. This rearrangement joins TRBV13 to TRBJ2-7; 11 bases agree with TRBD1. This CDR3 spans 15 amino acids. The V gene's germline CDR1 is PRHDT and CDR2 FYEKMQ (reference sequence). CDR3 residues: CASSSTGTGGYGQYF. CDR3 in DNA: TGTGCCAGCAGCTCAACCGGGACAGGGGGTTACGGGCAGTACTTC.

A remark on this clonotype: It is unclear where the CDR3 begins or ends on the DNA, so no DNA is shown, and the CDR3 is as TCRdb lists it. This chain joins TRBV27 and TRBJ2-2; no check of the table's D call, TRBD2, against the DNA was made. The CDR3 has 16 residues if both end residues are counted. Germline V gives CDR1 MNHEY, CDR2 SMNVEV (reference sequence). CDR3: CASSLLVAGGTGELPF.

Points on this clonotype: A read error is possible here, since a much larger clone lies one base away. This chain uses TRBV23-1 with TRBJ2-1; D unresolved. TRBV23-1 is an open reading frame, and its role is uncertain. The length of the CDR3 is 15 residues. The CDR3 loop is CASGQCTEVSSEQFF. CDR3 DNA sequence: TGCGCCAGCGGTCAATGCACGGAAGTGTCAAGTGAGCAGTTCTTC.

The chain has TRBV25-1 and TRBJ2-7; TRBD1 might be the D (5 bases). The CDR3 consists of 11 residues. Germline CDR1 and CDR2: MGHDK and SYGVNS. Trimming took off 4 bases at V and 5 bases at J, with 6 bases between the two ends. The CDR3 reads CASSVGDEQYF. CDR3 nucleotides: TGTGCCAGCAGTGTAGGGGACGAGCAGTACTTC.

This clonotype was observed a few times. The rearrangement joins TRBV19 to TRBJ2-1; 9 bases line up with TRBD2. V shed 6 bases and J 6 bases; nucleotides not matched to a gene: 12. The CDR3 loop spans 16 amino acids. CDR1 and CDR2 (germline): LNHDA, SQIVND (reference sequence). The chain's CDR3 is CASRDQGLAGFNEQFF. The CDR3 DNA sequence: TGTGCCAGTAGGGATCAGGGCCTAGCGGGGTTCAATGAGCAGTTCTTC.

This clonotype came up a few times. The V call is TRBV18, the J call TRBJ2-7; TRBD1 agrees at 9 bases. Germline V lookup: CDR1 KGHSH, CDR2 LQKENI. With V trimmed by 2 bases and J by 3 bases, 14 bases remained unmatched. This CDR3 contains 18 residues. The DNA for the CDR3 is TGTGCCAGCTCACCAGAACCGGGACAGGGTATTCCTCACTACGAGCAGTACTTC. Encoded protein: CASSPEPGQGIPHYEQYF. The full variable domain, rest sourced from reference TRBV18 and TRBJ2-7, is NAGVMQNPRHLVRRRGQEARLRCSPMKGHSHVYWYRQLPEEGLKFMVYLQKENIIDESGMPKERFSAEFPKEGPSILRIQQVVRGDSAAYFCASSPEPGQGIPHYEQYFGPGTRLTVT.

This clonotype has a count of ten or more. The chain recombines TRBV19 with TRBJ2-1; 13 bases line up with TRBD2. This CDR3 spans 14 amino acids. The V gene end was trimmed by 8 bases and the J gene end by 3 bases; junction bases not matched to a gene: 1. Per germline, CDR1 LNHDA and CDR2 SQIVND (reference sequence). As DNA, the CDR3 is TGTGCCAGTCGACTAGCGGGAGGCTACAATGAGCAGTTCTTC. This gives the protein CASRLAGGYNEQFF.

This clonotype was detected a few times. V gene TRBV7-8 combines with J gene TRBJ1-6; 7 nucleotides match TRBD1. V dropped 4 bases and J dropped 2; count of bases not matched to a gene: 5. Germline-derived CDR1 and CDR2 are SGHVS and FQNEAQ. The CDR3 is made up of 16 amino acids. The CDR3 coding sequence is TGTGCCAGCAGCTGGGACAGTTCGGCCTATAATTCACCCCTCCACTTT. Protein sequence: CASSWDSSAYNSPLHF.

Comment on this clonotype: A read error is likely, as this CDR3 ends without the conserved phenylalanine or tryptophan. The chain recombines TRBV4-1 with TRBJ2-7; 7 bases agree with TRBD2. Unmatched junction bases numbered 8, after V lost 0 bases and J lost 3 bases. Germline CDR1 is MGHRA and CDR2 is YSYEKL. This CDR3 region has 16 residues. CDR3 protein: CASSQDGGGGYYEQYS. Written as DNA, the CDR3 is TGCGCCAGCAGCCAAGATGGGGGGGGGGGGTACTACGAGCAGTACTCC.

This clonotype was observed at least ten times. This chain connects TRBV7-8 to TRBJ2-6; D remains unclear. There are 15 residues in the CDR3. Trimming pared 1 base from V and 0 bases from J, leaving 4 bases between. Germline values: CDR1 SGHVS, CDR2 FQNEAQ. The CDR3 DNA sequence: TGTGCCAGCAGCTTAGGGGTCTCTGGGGCCAACGTCCTGACTTTC. Translation gives CASSLGVSGANVLTF.

Comments on this clonotype: Given a much more abundant clone one base away, this may be a read error. The J gene is TRBJ2-7, the V gene TRBV6-5; D possibly uses TRBD1 or TRBD2 (5 bases each). The CDR3 is 11 residues long. Germline lookup yields CDR1 MNHEY and CDR2 SVGAGI. DNA for the CDR3: TGTGCCGGCAGTTGGGGGAACGAGCAGTACTTC. This gives the protein CAGSWGNEQYF.

This clonotype was seen ten or more times. The chain joins TRBV25-1 to TRBJ2-7, with 9 bases fitting TRBD1. Losses at the gene ends were 4 bases for V and 2 bases for J; bases not matched to a gene: 9. Looked up from germline, CDR1 is MGHDK and CDR2 is SYGVNS. This CDR3 is built from 16 residues. The CDR3 DNA is TGTGCCAGCAGTGGGAAACGGACAGGGGACCCCTACGAGCAGTACTTC. This sequence encodes CASSGKRTGDPYEQYF.

This clonotype was counted many times. This sequence joins TRBV5-5 and TRBJ2-3, with D uncertain. Germline V lookup: CDR1 SGHKS, CDR2 YYEKEE (reference sequence). The CDR3 covers 14 residues. Trimming cost V 1 base and J 4 bases, with 10 bases left between them. The CDR3 reads CASSLIGGSDTQYF. The CDR3 nucleotides read TGTGCCAGCAGCTTGATTGGCGGCTCAGATACGCAGTATTTT.

This clonotype was seen repeatedly, ten times or more. The chain combines TRBV4-1 with TRBJ1-5; D ambiguous. The V and J ends lost 0 bases and 6 bases respectively, with 15 bases between them. The CDR3 totals 16 residues. Per germline, CDR1 MGHRA and CDR2 YSYEKL. CDR3 in amino acids: CASSQDQALLTQPQHF. CDR3 coding DNA: TGCGCCAGCAGCCAAGACCAGGCTCTGCTGACTCAGCCCCAGCATTTT.

This clonotype was observed at least ten times. The rearrangement links TRBV7-2 to TRBJ2-2; TRBD2 might be the D (5 bases). The CDR3 is made up of 15 amino acids. Germline V gene lookup returns CDR1 SGHTA and CDR2 FQGNSA. V shed 3 bases and J shed 3 bases, with 11 bases lying between them. The CDR3 DNA is TGTGCCAGCAGCTTGCCCTTCGGGGACACCGGGGAGCTGTTTTTT. Translated: CASSLPFGDTGELFF.